The 5 T cell receptor beta chains given below trace back to one sample, sequenced in a study of T cells in Graves' hyperthyroidism and ophthalmopathy. Amplification targeted TCR beta CDR3 regions from RNA transcripts. First-round RT-PCR with HTBI primers amplified the TCR CDR3 region. TCRdb independently ran MiXCR on the multiplex PCR reads; one entry per CDR3 protein. This table holds hundreds of thousands of distinct CDR3 sequences, roughly 15% found once. Sequenced: blood. The source is a woman between 18 and 29 years old with Graves' ophthalmopathy.

This chain joins TRBV5-1 and TRBJ2-5, with 8 bases fitting TRBD1. J lost 5 bases, V lost 3 bases, and 6 bases had no gene match. The CDR3 sequence is 14 residues long. CDR1 is SGHRS, CDR2 YFSETQ, per germline. CDR3 DNA sequence: TGCGCCAGCAGCTACCAGACAGGGGTCGAGACCCAGTACTTC. This gives the protein CASSYQTGVETQYF.

This clonotype was picked up many times. The chain uses TRBV2 and TRBJ2-3, with 8 bases matching TRBD1. CDR3 size: 14 residues. Per the germline V gene, CDR1 is SNHLY and CDR2 is FYNNEI. V dropped 6 bases and J dropped 3; count of bases not matched to a gene: 5. The CDR3 region has the DNA TGTGCCAGCAGCCGGGACAGGAGGACAGATACGCAGTATTTT. Amino acid sequence: CASSRDRRTDTQYF.

This clonotype was observed a handful of times. The V and J genes are TRBV29-1 and TRBJ2-1, with 13 bases lining up with TRBD2. CDR3 size: 19 residues. Germline-derived CDR1 and CDR2 are SQVTM and ANQGSEA. Trimming took 6 bases from V and 3 from J; bases not matched to a gene: 17. CDR3 region: CSVSYPGTSGIPFYNEQFF. The CDR3 nucleotides are TGCAGCGTCTCCTACCCCGGGACTAGCGGGATTCCTTTCTACAATGAGCAGTTCTTC.

This clonotype showed up many times. The chain recombines TRBV2 with TRBJ2-7; D remains ambiguous. CDR3 length: 14 amino acids. The germline V and J ends were trimmed by 2 bases and 1 base, with 9 bases remaining between them. CDR1 is SNHLY, CDR2 FYNNEI, per germline. The CDR3 sequence is CASSEFGDSYEQYF. CDR3 DNA sequence: TGTGCCAGCAGTGAATTTGGGGATTCCTACGAGCAGTACTTC.

Comment on this clonotype: A much larger clone sits a single nucleotide away, making a read error possible. The chain couples TRBV3-1 to TRBJ2-1, with 7 bases identical to TRBD2. This CDR3 comprises 17 residues. CDR1 is LGHDT, CDR2 YNNKEL, per germline (reference sequence). V dropped 4 bases and J dropped 1; count of bases not matched to a gene: 10. The CDR3 region has the DNA TGTGCCAGCAGCCTAAGGACTGGCGGGAGTTCCTACAATGAGCAGTTCTTC. It is translated as CASSLRTGGSSYNEQFF.